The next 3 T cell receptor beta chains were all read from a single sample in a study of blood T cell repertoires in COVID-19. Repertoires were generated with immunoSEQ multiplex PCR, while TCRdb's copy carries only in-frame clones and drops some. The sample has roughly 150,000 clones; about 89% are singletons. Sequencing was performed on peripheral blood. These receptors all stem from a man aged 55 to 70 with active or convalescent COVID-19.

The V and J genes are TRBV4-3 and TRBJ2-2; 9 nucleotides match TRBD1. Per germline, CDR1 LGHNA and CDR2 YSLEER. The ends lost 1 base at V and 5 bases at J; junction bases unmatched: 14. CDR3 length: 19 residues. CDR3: CASSQAPTGGASRTGELFF. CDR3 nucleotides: TGCGCCAGCAGCCAAGCCCCCACAGGGGGCGCCTCGAGAACCGGGGAGCTGTTTTTT.

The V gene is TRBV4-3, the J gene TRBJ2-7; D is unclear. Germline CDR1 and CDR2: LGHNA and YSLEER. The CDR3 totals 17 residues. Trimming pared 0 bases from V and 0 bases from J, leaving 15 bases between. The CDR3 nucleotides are TGCGCCAGCAGCCAAGATACGATTCAGCGATTCTCCTACGAGCAGTACTTC. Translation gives CASSQDTIQRFSYEQYF.

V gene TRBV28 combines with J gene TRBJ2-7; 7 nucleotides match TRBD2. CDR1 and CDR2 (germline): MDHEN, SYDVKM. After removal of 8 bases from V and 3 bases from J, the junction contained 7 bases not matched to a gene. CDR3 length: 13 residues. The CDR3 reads CASGPPGGYEQYF. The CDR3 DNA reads TGTGCCAGCGGGCCTCCGGGGGGCTACGAGCAGTACTTC.